Given below is one T cell receptor beta chain in context. The antigen is not known. Other DNA sequences within the sample encode an identical CDR3. A multiplex PCR was run with 60 Vbeta primers and 13 Jbeta primers. The assay was immunoSEQ multiplex PCR, and TCRdb's table has in-frame clones only and misses some. The sample yields some 150,000 clones, approximately 79% seen once. V lost 4 bases and J lost 1; bases outside the gene matches: 8. The CDR3 consists of 16 residues. Looked up from germline, CDR1 is SGHRS and CDR2 is YFSETQ. This record belongs to a study of cytomegalovirus exposure and HLA in healthy donors. The study's findings and limits: The dataset shows that most TCR sequences were rare, while some public TCRs occurred in many donors. Earlier analysis yielded a pattern in which most TCR beta V segments were productive about 87% or about 30% of the time. Reportedly, fewer N-insertions than the roughly 700-donor mean appeared in an Asian-associated ancestry cluster in a later analysis.

This receptor was identified in a woman aged 25 to 39 in good health and CMV-seronegative. The specimen was PBMCs. This chain joins TRBV5-1 and TRBJ1-3; TRBD1 agrees at 7 bases. CDR3 sequence reads: CASSDRQGRSGNTIYF. The CDR3 coding sequence is TGCGCCAGCAGCGACAGACAGGGCAGGTCTGGAAACACCATATATTTT.